The entry below describes one T cell receptor (beta chain). Its antigen remains unidentified. The data were produced by immunoSEQ multiplex PCR, yet TCRdb's version contains in-frame clones alone and is incomplete. Seen here are more than 10,000 clones, around 85% observed once, and the top ten hold more than 4.5%. V lost 4 bases, J lost 4 bases, and 19 bases lay in between. This CDR3 is 17 amino acids long. The germline CDR1 and CDR2 sequences are SGHVS and FNYEAQ. This sample is part of a study of chemoradiotherapy in HPV16-positive cancers. Study-wide findings and caveats: Non-HPV-specific T cells did not expand in tumors during treatment, whereas candidate HPV-specific clones and E7-related motifs did.

The sequence was obtained from a human donor with HPV-associated anogenital cancer. The specimen was blood, collected from a patient who underwent chemoradiotherapy. The chain is built from TRBV7-6 and TRBJ2-2, with D tentatively TRBD2 (6 bases). The CDR3 region has the DNA TGTGCCAGCAGCTCCCGCGTCGCGGGGTTAGTCACCGGGGAGCTGTTTTTT. This translates into CASSSRVAGLVTGELFF.